A single sample is the source of the 8 T cell receptor beta chains below, sequenced in a study of blood T cell repertoires in COVID-19. Some clones are missing from TCRdb's copy, which holds only in-frame ones; the method was immunoSEQ multiplex PCR. The sample lists approximately 45,000 clones, 65% to 90% occurring once. Sequenced sample: peripheral blood. The receptors shown here come from a woman older than 75 with acute or convalescent COVID-19.

This rearrangement joins TRBV11-2 to TRBJ1-1, with D possibly TRBD1 on 6 matching bases. This CDR3 has 15 residues. Trimming removed 1 base at V and 5 bases at J, with 14 bases between. In germline, CDR1 is SGHAT, CDR2 FQNNGV. The CDR3 is CASSLAMGAGTEAFF. As DNA, the CDR3 is TGTGCCAGCAGCTTAGCAATGGGGGCAGGGACTGAAGCTTTCTTT.

The sample holds one count of this clone. This chain connects TRBV10-3 to TRBJ1-2; 9 bases agree with TRBD1. The CDR3 spans 15 residues. The germline V gene has CDR1 ENHRY and CDR2 SYGVKD. V shed 4 bases and J 4 bases; nucleotides not matched to a gene: 7. DNA for the CDR3: TGTGCCATCAGTGTGAAAGGGGACAGGGCCTATGGCTACACCTTC. Amino acids: CAISVKGDRAYGYTF.

This chain joins TRBV11-2 and TRBJ1-2; 7 positions match TRBD1. V shed 1 base, J shed 3 bases, and the junction held 2 bases outside the gene matches. Germline CDR1 is SGHAT and CDR2 is FQNNGV. The CDR3 covers 14 residues. This CDR3 reads CASSLGQGYYGYTF. Written as DNA, the CDR3 is TGTGCCAGCAGCTTAGGACAGGGATACTATGGCTACACCTTC.

The gene calls are TRBV29-1 and TRBJ1-2; D gene uncertain. The germline V gene encodes CDR1 SQVTM and CDR2 ANQGSEA. The V end was cut by 4 bases, the J end by 6 bases, with 6 bases between. This CDR3 comprises 10 residues. The CDR3 loop reads CSVGGHGYTF. The CDR3 bases are TGCAGCGTTGGAGGGCATGGCTACACCTTC.

A note on this clone: Compared with germline, one end of the junction differs, possibly owing to a read error. This chain links TRBV5-4 with TRBJ2-5; 8 positions agree with TRBD2. Germline CDR1 reads SGHNT; CDR2 reads YYREEE (reference sequence). The CDR3 has 12 amino acids. The CDR3 protein is CAISGGGETQYF. CDR3 nucleotides: TGTGCCATCAGCGGGGGAGGAGAGACCCAGTACTTC.

The V gene is TRBV19, the J gene TRBJ2-1, with D perhaps matching TRBD1 (5 bases). In germline, CDR1 is LNHDA, CDR2 SQIVND (reference sequence). The CDR3 spans 13 residues. Trimming left V 4 bases short and J 7 bases short, with 11 bases between. The CDR3 bases are TGTGCCAGTAGTAACAGGTTCCCGAATGAGCAGTTCTTC. Amino acid sequence: CASSNRFPNEQFF.

The chain recombines TRBV5-5 with TRBJ1-1; 8 bases match TRBD1. The length of the CDR3 is 16 residues. Germline CDR1 reads SGHKS; CDR2 reads YYEKEE (reference sequence). Losses at the gene ends were 3 bases for V and 0 bases for J; bases not matched to a gene: 7. CDR3 amino acids: CASSWAGGLVNTEAFF. For the CDR3, the DNA is TGTGCCAGCAGCTGGGCAGGGGGCTTGGTGAACACTGAAGCTTTCTTT.

This clone came up once. The J gene is TRBJ2-7, the V gene TRBV2; 7 nucleotides match TRBD2. The junction had 6 bases not matched to a gene; V was cut back by 7 bases and J by 3 bases. Germline V gene sequence: CDR1 SNHLY, CDR2 FYNNEI. This CDR3 comprises 13 residues. DNA for the CDR3: TGTGCCAGCAAAAGCGGGATGTTCTACGAGCAGTACTTC. This translates into CASKSGMFYEQYF.